This T cell receptor (beta chain) originates from a study of technical replicates of blood from a handful of donors. Libraries were prepared by immunoSEQ multiplex PCR; TCRdb keeps only in-frame clonotypes and omits some of them. The sample records about 78,000 clones, around 94% being singletons. This CDR3 region has 19 residues. Germline V gives CDR1 LNHDA, CDR2 SQIVND (reference sequence). With 3 bases clipped from V and 3 bases from J, the junction kept 19 bases outside the gene matches. The receptor comes from a human donor in good health. The sequencing sample was made of T cells isolated from PBMCs. The V gene is TRBV19, the J gene TRBJ2-7; TRBD1 agrees at 8 bases. In DNA, the CDR3 is TGTGCCAGTAGTATCTTCGTGACAGGGGAATATTGGACTAACTACGAGCAGTACTTC. Translated: CASSIFVTGEYWTNYEQYF.